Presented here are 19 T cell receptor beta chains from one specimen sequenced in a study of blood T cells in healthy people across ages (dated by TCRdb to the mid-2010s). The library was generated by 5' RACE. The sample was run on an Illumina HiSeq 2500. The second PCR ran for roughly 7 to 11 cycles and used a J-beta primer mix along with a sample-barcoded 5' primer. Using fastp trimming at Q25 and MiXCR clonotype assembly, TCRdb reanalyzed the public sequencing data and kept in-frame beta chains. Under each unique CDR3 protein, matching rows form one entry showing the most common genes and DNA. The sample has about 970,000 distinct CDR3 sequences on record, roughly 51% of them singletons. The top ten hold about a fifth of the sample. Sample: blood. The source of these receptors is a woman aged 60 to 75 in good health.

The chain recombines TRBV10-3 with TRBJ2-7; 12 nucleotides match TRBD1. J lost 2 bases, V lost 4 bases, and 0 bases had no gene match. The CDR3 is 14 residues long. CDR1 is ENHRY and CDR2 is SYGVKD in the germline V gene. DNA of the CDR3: TGTGCCATCAGTGGGGACAGGGGGCCCTACGAGCAGTACTTC. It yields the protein CAISGDRGPYEQYF.

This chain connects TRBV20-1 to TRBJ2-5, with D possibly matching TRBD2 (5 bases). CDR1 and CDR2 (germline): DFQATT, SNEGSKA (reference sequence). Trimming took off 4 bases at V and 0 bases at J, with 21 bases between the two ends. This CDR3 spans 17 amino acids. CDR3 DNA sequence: TGCAGTGCTACAACGATGAAGCGTGCGACTAACCAAGAGACCCAGTACTTC. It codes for CSATTMKRATNQETQYF.

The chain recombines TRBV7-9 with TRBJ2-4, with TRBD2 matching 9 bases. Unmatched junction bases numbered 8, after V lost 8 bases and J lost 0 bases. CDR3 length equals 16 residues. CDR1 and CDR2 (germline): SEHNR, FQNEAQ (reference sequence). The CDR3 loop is CASDSGRTVAKNIQYF. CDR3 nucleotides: TGTGCCAGCGATAGCGGGAGAACAGTAGCCAAAAACATTCAGTACTTC.

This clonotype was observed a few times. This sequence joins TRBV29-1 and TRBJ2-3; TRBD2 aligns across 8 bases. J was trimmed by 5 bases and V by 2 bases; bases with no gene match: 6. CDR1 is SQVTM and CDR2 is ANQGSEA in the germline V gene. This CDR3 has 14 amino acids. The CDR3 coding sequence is TGCAGCGTTGAACCCAGGGCGGGGGGAGATACGCAGTATTTT. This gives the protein CSVEPRAGGDTQYF.

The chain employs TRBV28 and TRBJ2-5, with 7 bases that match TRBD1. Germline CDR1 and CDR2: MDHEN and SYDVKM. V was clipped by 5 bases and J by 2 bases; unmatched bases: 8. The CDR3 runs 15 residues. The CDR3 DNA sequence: TGTGCCAGCAGTAGCAGGGGGTATAGGCAAGAGACCCAGTACTTC. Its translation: CASSSRGYRQETQYF.

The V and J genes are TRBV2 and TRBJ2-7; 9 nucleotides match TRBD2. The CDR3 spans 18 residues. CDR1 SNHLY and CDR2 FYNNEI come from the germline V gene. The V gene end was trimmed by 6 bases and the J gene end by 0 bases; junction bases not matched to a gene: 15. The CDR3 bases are TGTGCCAGCAGCCCCAGGCGGGGATTAGCGGGAGCCTCCTACGAGCAGTACTTC. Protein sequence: CASSPRRGLAGASYEQYF.

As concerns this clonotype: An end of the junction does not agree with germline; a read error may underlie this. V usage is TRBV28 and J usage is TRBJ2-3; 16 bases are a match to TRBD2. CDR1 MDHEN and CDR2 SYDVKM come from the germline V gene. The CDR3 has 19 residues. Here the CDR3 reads CASSLLGTSGRASTDTQYF. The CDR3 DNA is TGTGCCAGCAGTTTACTAGGGACTAGCGGGAGGGCCAGTACAGACACGCAGTATTTT.

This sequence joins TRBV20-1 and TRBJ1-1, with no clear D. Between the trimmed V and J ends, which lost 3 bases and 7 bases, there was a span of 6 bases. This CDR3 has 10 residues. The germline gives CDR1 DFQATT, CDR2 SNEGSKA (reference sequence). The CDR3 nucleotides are TGCAGTGCTAGGGTGAATGAAGCTTTCTTT. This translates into CSARVNEAFF.

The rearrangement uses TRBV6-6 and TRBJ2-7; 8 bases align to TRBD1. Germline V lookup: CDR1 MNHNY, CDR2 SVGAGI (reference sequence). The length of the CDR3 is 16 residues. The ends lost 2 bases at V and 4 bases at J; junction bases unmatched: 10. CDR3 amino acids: CASSYPESGTGYEQYF. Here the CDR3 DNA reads TGTGCCAGCAGTTACCCCGAATCCGGGACAGGTTACGAGCAGTACTTC.

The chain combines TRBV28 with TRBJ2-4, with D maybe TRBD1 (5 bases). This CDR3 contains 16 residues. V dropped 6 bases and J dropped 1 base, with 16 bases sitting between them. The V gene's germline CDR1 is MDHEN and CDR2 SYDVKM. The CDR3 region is CASRKDRSLAKNIQYF. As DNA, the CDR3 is TGTGCCAGCAGAAAAGACAGATCCCTGGCCAAAAACATTCAGTACTTC.

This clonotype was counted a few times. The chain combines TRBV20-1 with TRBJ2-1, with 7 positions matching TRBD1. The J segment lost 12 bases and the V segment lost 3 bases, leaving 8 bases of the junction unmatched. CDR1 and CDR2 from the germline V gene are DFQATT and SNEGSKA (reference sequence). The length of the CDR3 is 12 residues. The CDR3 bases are TGCAGTGCTAGTCGCCTCGACAGGGTGCAGTTCTTC. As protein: CSASRLDRVQFF.

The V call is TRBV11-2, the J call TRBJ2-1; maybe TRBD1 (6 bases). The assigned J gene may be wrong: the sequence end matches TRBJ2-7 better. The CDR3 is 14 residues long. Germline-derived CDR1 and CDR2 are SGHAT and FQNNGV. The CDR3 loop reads CASTTGPNYNEQYF. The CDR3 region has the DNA TGTGCCAGCACTACAGGGCCCAACTACAATGAGCAGTACTTC.

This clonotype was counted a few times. CDR3 DNA: TGTGCCAGCAGCCACCGCGCGGCTAGCGGATTAGAGACCCAGTACTTC. Amino acids: CASSHRAASGLETQYF. The chain couples TRBV11-3 to TRBJ2-5, with TRBD2 matching 7 bases. V was clipped by 5 bases and J by 4 bases; unmatched bases: 13. This CDR3 contains 16 residues. From germline, CDR1 is SGHNT and CDR2 YENEEA.

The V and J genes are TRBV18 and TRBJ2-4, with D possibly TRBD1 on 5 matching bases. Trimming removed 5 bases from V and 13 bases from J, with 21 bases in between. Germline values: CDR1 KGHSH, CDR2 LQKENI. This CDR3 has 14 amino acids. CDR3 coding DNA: TGTGCCAGCTCAATCGACAGCTCCTACAATGAGCAGTACTTC. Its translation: CASSIDSSYNEQYF.

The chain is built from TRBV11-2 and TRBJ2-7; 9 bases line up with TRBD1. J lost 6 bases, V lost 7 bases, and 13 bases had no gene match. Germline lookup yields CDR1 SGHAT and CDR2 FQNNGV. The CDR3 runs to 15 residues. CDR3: CASTYTGTGWLEQYF. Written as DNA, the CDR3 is TGTGCCAGCACTTACACCGGGACAGGGTGGCTCGAGCAGTACTTC.

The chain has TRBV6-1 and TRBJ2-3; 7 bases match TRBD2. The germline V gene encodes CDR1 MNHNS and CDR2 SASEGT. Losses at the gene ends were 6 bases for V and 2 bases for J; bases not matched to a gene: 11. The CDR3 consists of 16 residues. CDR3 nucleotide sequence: TGTGCCAGCAGGGGGGGAGGCCTAGCGGACACAGATACGCAGTATTTT. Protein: CASRGGGLADTDTQYF.

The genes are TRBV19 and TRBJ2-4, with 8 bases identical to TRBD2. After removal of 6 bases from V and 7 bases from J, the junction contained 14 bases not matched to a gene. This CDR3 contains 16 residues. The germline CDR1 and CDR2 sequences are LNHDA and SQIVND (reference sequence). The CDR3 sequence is CASRPGTGGPNNIQYF. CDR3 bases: TGTGCCAGTAGGCCCGGGACGGGAGGGCCAAATAACATTCAGTACTTC.

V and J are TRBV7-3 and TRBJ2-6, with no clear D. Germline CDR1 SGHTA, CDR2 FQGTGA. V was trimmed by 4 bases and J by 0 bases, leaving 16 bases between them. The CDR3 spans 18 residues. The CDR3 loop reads CASSSRAFSLSGANVLTF. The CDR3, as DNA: TGTGCCAGCAGCTCAAGGGCCTTTTCTCTCTCTGGGGCCAACGTCCTGACTTTC.

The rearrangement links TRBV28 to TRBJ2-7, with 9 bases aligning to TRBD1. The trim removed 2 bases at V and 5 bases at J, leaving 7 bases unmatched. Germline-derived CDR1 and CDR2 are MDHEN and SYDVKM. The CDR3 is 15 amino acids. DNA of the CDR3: TGTGCCAGCAGTTTAGCGGCGACAGGGGGAGACGAGCAGTACTTC. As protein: CASSLAATGGDEQYF.